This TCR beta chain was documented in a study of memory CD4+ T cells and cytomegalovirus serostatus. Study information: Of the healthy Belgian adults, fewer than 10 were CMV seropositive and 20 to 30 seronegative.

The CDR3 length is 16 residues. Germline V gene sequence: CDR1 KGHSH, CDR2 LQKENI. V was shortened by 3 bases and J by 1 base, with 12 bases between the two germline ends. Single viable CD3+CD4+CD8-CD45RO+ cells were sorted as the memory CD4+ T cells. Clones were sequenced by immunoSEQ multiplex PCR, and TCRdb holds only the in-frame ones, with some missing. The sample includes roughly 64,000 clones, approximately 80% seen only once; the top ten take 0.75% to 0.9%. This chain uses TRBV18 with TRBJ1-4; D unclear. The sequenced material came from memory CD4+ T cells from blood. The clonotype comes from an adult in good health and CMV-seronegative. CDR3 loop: CASSPTTSGTNEKLFF. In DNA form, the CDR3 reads TGTGCCAGCTCACCGACGACCTCGGGAACTAATGAAAAACTGTTTTTT.